Following are 17 T cell receptor beta chains from one sample sequenced in a study of T cell responses to AZD1222 COVID-19 vaccine. Method: immunoSEQ multiplex PCR; TCRdb's copy keeps in-frame clones and lacks some. The repertoire includes roughly 140,000 clones, roughly 90% of them detected once, and approximately 3.4% sits in the top ten. Sample: peripheral blood, taken 28 days after the second AZD1222 dose. Every receptor here comes from an adult who received the AZD1222 COVID-19 vaccine.

The CDR3: CSSHRDGGGYTF. CDR3 in DNA: TGCAGCTCTCACAGGGACGGGGGCGGCTACACCTTC. The chain carries TRBV29-1 and TRBJ1-2, with D perhaps matching TRBD1 (6 bases). Per germline, CDR1 SQVTM and CDR2 ANQGSEA. V lost 8 bases, J lost 8 bases, and 18 bases lay in between. The CDR3 has 12 amino acids.

This clone was seen once. The gene calls are TRBV21-1 and TRBJ1-4; TRBD1, as called in the table, went unchecked against the DNA. TRBV21-1 is classified as a pseudogene. This CDR3 has 17 amino acids. CDR3 sequence: CASSRRNLQGFGEKLFF. CDR3 nucleotide sequence: TGTGCCAGCAGCAGGCGTAACCTACAGGGCTTCGGAGAAAAACTGTTTTTT.

The V call is TRBV7-2, the J call TRBJ2-7, with D unresolved. The V and J ends lost 1 base and 4 bases respectively, with 8 bases between them. Germline values: CDR1 SGHTA, CDR2 FQGNSA. This CDR3 contains 13 residues. CDR3 sequence: CASSLGGWYEQYF. CDR3 nucleotides: TGTGCCAGCAGCTTAGGGGGTTGGTACGAGCAGTACTTC.

The rearrangement joins TRBV2 to TRBJ2-3; tentative D call: TRBD1 (6 bases). Germline CDR1 and CDR2: SNHLY and FYNNEI. V was trimmed by 6 bases and J by 1 base, leaving 11 bases between them. The CDR3 loop spans 14 amino acids. The CDR3 DNA sequence: TGTGCCAGCAGCCCGGGACAACGCACAGATACGCAGTATTTT. Translation: CASSPGQRTDTQYF. The entire variable domain, with the rest obtained from reference TRBV2 and TRBJ2-3, is as follows: EPEVTQTPSHQVTQMGQEVILRCVPISNHLYFYWYRQILGQKVEFLVSFYNNEISEKSEIFDDQFSVERPDGSNFTLKIRSTKLEDSAMYFCASSPGQRTDTQYFGPGTRLTVL.

V gene TRBV29-1 combines with J gene TRBJ2-5; possibly TRBD1 for D (5 bases). The V end was cut by 5 bases, the J end by 4 bases, with 11 bases between. Per germline, CDR1 SQVTM and CDR2 ANQGSEA. This CDR3 region has 12 residues. The DNA of the CDR3 is TGCAGCGTTAGGGGAAGGGGAGAGACCCAGTACTTC. This translates into CSVRGRGETQYF.

The rearrangement uses TRBV27 and TRBJ2-7; 7 bases agree with TRBD2. The length of the CDR3 is 16 residues. The germline V gene encodes CDR1 MNHEY and CDR2 SMNVEV (reference sequence). Trimming at V came to 5 bases and at J to 1 base, leaving 11 bases not matched to a gene. This chain's CDR3 is CASSPLTSRLSYEQYF. CDR3 bases: TGTGCCAGCAGTCCCCTGACTAGCAGGCTTTCCTACGAGCAGTACTTC.

The rearrangement uses TRBV27 and TRBJ1-5; tentatively, D is TRBD1 (6 bases). This CDR3 has 12 amino acids. Germline CDR1 and CDR2: MNHEY and SMNVEV (reference sequence). V was cut by 6 bases and J by 5 bases, with 8 bases left in between. The CDR3 DNA sequence: TGTGCCAGCAGGCAGGGGTATCAGCCCCAGCATTTT. Translating gives CASRQGYQPQHF.

The rearrangement links TRBV10-3 to TRBJ1-2; 7 bases agree with TRBD1. Germline V lookup: CDR1 ENHRY, CDR2 SYGVKD. There are 15 residues in the CDR3. Trimming removed 6 bases from V and 7 bases from J; junction bases left unmatched: 14. CDR3 DNA: TGTGCCATCAGCCTAGAGACAGGGAGAAGGCGTGGCTACACCTTC. Its protein product is CAISLETGRRRGYTF.

This clone showed up just once. Here the CDR3 reads CASSLVVLAGIKNTGELFF. The DNA for the CDR3 is TGTGCCAGCAGCTTAGTTGTACTAGCGGGGATTAAGAACACCGGGGAGCTGTTTTTT. The rearrangement uses TRBV7-6 and TRBJ2-2, with 10 nucleotides matching TRBD2. The CDR3 has 19 residues. V lost 1 base and J lost 1; bases outside the gene matches: 9. From germline, CDR1 is SGHVS and CDR2 FNYEAQ.

The chain carries TRBV5-5 and TRBJ2-3; D is ambiguous. The germline V and J ends were trimmed by 2 bases and 6 bases, with 10 bases remaining between them. The germline CDR1 and CDR2 sequences are SGHKS and YYEKEE (reference sequence). The CDR3 loop spans 13 amino acids. The CDR3 DNA reads as TGTGCCAGCAGCTTCTTAAGGGTGGATACGCAGTATTTT. Translation: CASSFLRVDTQYF.

V gene TRBV9 combines with J gene TRBJ1-4; tentatively, D is TRBD1 (6 bases). Germline V gene lookup returns CDR1 SGDLS and CDR2 YYNGEE. The V end lost 4 bases, the J end lost 4 bases, and 11 bases lay between the germline ends. The CDR3 extends over 14 amino acids. The CDR3: CASSSGDGNEKLFF. The CDR3 DNA reads as TGTGCCAGCAGCTCAGGGGACGGTAATGAAAAACTGTTTTTT.

The chain employs TRBV19 and TRBJ1-5, with D unclear. Germline CDR1 is LNHDA and CDR2 is SQIVND (reference sequence). The V end was cut by 3 bases, the J end by 3 bases, with 9 bases between. This CDR3 has 14 amino acids. In DNA form, the CDR3 reads TGTGCCAGTAGTATTTCCCAGACCAATCAGCCCCAGCATTTT. It codes for CASSISQTNQPQHF.

Here the CDR3 DNA reads TGTGCCAGCAGTTTAAGCCCGGACACTGAAGCTTTCTTT. Protein: CASSLSPDTEAFF. The J gene is TRBJ1-1, the V gene TRBV27; D is unclear. Trimming pared 2 bases from V and 3 bases from J, leaving 7 bases between. The CDR3 is 13 amino acids. Germline V gene lookup returns CDR1 MNHEY and CDR2 SMNVEV (reference sequence).

The chain joins TRBV18 to TRBJ2-7, with 8 bases aligning to TRBD1. The V segment lost 0 bases and the J segment 2 bases; nucleotides outside the gene matches: 3. CDR1 is KGHSH and CDR2 is LQKENI in the germline V gene. This CDR3 comprises 15 residues. The CDR3 coding sequence is TGTGCCAGCTCACCACCGCTGACAGGGGCCTACGAGCAGTACTTC. Translated: CASSPPLTGAYEQYF.

The chain links TRBV28 to TRBJ2-7; possible D gene TRBD2, 6 bases. CDR3 length equals 8 residues. V was trimmed by 8 bases and J by 13 bases, leaving 9 bases between them. CDR1 and CDR2 (germline): MDHEN, SYDVKM. Written as DNA, the CDR3 is TGTGCCAGCGAGGGAGGTTACTTC. Its protein product is CASEGGYF.

The chain carries TRBV28 and TRBJ2-7; D remains unclear. The germline V gene encodes CDR1 MDHEN and CDR2 SYDVKM. This CDR3 spans 11 amino acids. Trimming left V 10 bases short and J 4 bases short, with 11 bases between. Here the CDR3 DNA reads TGTGCCATCTCCGGACGGTACGAGCAGTACTTC. Translating it yields CAISGRYEQYF.

The chain links TRBV3-1 (or the pseudogene TRBV3-2) to TRBJ2-1; D possibly corresponds to TRBD1 (6 bases). The CDR3 contains 14 residues. V shed 3 bases and J shed 5 bases, with 11 bases lying between them. Germline loops: CDR1 LGHDT, CDR2 YNNKEL (reference sequence). This CDR3 is CASSHRTVHNEQFF. The CDR3 DNA sequence: TGTGCCAGCAGCCATAGGACAGTCCACAATGAGCAGTTCTTC.